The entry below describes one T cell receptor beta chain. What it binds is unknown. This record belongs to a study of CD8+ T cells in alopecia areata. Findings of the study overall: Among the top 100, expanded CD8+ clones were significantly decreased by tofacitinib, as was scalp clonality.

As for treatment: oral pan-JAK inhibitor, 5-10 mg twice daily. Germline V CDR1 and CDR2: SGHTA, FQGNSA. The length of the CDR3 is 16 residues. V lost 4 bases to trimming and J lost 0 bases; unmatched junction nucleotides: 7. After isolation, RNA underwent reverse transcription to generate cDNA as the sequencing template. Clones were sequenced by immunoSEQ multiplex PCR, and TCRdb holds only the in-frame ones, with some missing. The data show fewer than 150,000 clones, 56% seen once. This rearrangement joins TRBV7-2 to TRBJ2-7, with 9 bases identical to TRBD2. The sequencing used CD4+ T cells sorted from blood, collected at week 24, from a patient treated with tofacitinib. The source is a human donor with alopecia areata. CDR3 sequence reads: CASSSTASGVSYEQYF. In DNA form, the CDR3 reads TGTGCCAGCAGCTCAACCGCTAGCGGGGTCTCCTACGAGCAGTACTTC.